Included here is one T cell receptor (beta chain) sequence, with context. The data were obtained in a study of T cell changes during pregnancy in multiple sclerosis. Data came from immunoSEQ multiplex PCR; TCRdb stores just in-frame clones and leaves some out. Of approximately 85,000 clones listed, approximately 89% are singletons. Material: peripheral blood, obtained in the first trimester of pregnancy. The TCR sequence derives from a female donor with multiple sclerosis, enrolled in a pregnancy study.

The CDR3 spells CATSRVDRGNTIYF. CDR3 DNA: TGTGCCACCAGCAGAGTGGACAGGGGAAACACCATATATTTT. V gene TRBV15 combines with J gene TRBJ1-3; 7 bases align to TRBD1. The CDR3 has 14 residues. Losses at the gene ends were 1 base for V and 4 bases for J; bases not matched to a gene: 1. CDR1 LNHNV and CDR2 YYDKDF come from the germline V gene (reference sequence).